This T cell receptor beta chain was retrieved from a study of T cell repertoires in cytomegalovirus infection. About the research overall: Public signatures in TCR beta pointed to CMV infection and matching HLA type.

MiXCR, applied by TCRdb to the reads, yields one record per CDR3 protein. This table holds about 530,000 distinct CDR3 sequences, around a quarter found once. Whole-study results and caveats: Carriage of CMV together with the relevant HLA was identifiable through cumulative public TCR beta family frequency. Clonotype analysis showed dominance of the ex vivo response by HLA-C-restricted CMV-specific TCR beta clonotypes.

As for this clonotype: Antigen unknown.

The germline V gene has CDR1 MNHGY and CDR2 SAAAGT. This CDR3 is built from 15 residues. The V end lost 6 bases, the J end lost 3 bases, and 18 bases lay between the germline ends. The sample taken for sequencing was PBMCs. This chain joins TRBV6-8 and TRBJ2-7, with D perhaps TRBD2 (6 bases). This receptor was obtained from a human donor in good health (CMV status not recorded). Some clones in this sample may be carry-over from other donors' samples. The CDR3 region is CASSPGLPVYYEQYV. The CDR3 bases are TGTGCCAGCAGCCCGGGACTCCCGGTCTACTACGAGCAGTACGTC.